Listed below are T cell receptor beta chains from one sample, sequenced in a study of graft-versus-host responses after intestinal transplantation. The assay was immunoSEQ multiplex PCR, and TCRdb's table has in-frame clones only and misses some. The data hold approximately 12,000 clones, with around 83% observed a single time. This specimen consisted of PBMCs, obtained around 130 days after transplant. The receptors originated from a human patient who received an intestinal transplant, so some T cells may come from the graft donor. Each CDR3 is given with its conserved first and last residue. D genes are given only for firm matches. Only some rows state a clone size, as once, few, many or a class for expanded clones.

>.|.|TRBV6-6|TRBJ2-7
TGTGCCAGCAGTTCAGTCAGGGACCTCCTCTACGAGCAGTACTTC
CASSSVRDLLYEQYF
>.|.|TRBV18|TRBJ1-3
TGTGCCAGCTCATTATGGTACAGGAAAGAGGAAAGCTCTGGAAACACCATATATTTT
CASSLWYRKEESSGNTIYF
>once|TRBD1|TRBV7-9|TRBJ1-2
TGTGCCAGCAGCCGTTCAGGGGGGGGCTACACCTTC
CASSRSGGGYTF
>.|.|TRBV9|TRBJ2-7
TGTGCCAGCAGTCCTACCGGGAGTAGCTCCTACGAGCAGTACTTC
CASSPTGSSSYEQYF
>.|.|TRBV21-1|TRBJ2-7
TGTGCCAACCCTCCCCGACTAGCGCCGACCTACGAGCAGTACTTC
CANPPRLAPTYEQYF
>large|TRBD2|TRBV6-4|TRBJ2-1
TGTGCCAGCAGTGACGGGACTAGCGGGAATGAGCAGTTCTTC
CASSDGTSGNEQFF
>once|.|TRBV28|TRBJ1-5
TGTGCCAGCAGTTTGTGGGGCCAGCCCCAGCATTTT
CASSLWGQPQHF
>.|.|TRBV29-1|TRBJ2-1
TGCAGCGCCCGGGGGAGAGGCGATGAGCAGTTCTTC
CSARGRGDEQFF
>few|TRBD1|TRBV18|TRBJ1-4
TGTGCCAGCTCACCTACAGGGGGCAGTGAAAAACTGTTTTTT
CASSPTGGSEKLFF
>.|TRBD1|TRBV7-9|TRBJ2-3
TGTGCCAGCAGCCAACCGGGACAGGGGGCAGATACGCAGTATTTT
CASSQPGQGADTQYF
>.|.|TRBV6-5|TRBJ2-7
TGTGCCAGCAGGGTGAGCAGGGGAGCCTACGAGCAGTACTTC
CASRVSRGAYEQYF
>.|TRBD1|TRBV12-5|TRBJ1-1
TGTGCTAGTGGTTTTACGGGACAGGGGCGGGGAACTGAAGCTTTCTTT
CASGFTGQGRGTEAFF
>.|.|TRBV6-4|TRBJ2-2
TGTGCCAGCAGTGACTCGACAACAAACACCGGGGAGCTGTTTTTT
CASSDSTTNTGELFF
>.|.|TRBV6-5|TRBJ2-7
TGTGCCAGCAGGCTAGGACGCGAGCAGTACTTC
CASRLGREQYF
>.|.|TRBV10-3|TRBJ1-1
TGTGCCATCAGTGACCCGGCCATGAACACTGAAGCTTTCTTT
CAISDPAMNTEAFF
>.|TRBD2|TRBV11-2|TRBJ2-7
TGTGCCAGCAGCCCCTGGACTAGCGGGAACTACGAGCAGTACTTC
CASSPWTSGNYEQYF
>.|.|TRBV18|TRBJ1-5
TGTGCCAGCTCACCCCCAGGGGCGGGCAATCAGCCCCAGCATTTT
CASSPPGAGNQPQHF
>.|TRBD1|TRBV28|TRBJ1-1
TGTGCCAGCAGGCCCGGGACAGTGAACACTGAAGCTTTCTTT
CASRPGTVNTEAFF